Included here is one T cell receptor beta chain sequence, with context. Here immunoSEQ multiplex PCR was the method, and the copy in TCRdb shows in-frame clones only, minus some. The data contain approximately 340,000 clones, 80% to 90% of them singletons. This entry comes from a study of Ad26.COV2.S vaccination and SARS-CoV-2 variants. Study details: Intramuscular Ad26.COV2.S doses were given once or twice, 56 days apart.

J gave up 2 bases and V 5 bases, and 7 bases lay outside the gene matches. This CDR3 is built from 15 residues. Germline CDR1 SGHTA, CDR2 FQGNSA. Sample treatment: 15 to 20 received Ad26.COV2.S at low or high dose, single or two shots; several received placebo; per-sample allocation not given. Samples were taken on day 63 after the first vaccine or placebo injection. Adults aged 18-55 years in Boston included the donor. The vaccine delivered Wuhan-strain SARS-CoV-2 spike through an Ad26 vector. The source was peripheral blood, collected in a trial of Ad26.COV2.S vaccine versus placebo. The chain combines TRBV7-2 with TRBJ2-7, with TRBD2 identical over 9 bases. The receptor was derived from a person aged 18 to 59 who received the Ad26.COV2.S COVID-19 vaccine or a placebo. CDR3: CASSVSSGTTYEQYF. DNA of the CDR3: TGTGCCAGCAGCGTTTCTAGCGGGACGACCTACGAGCAGTACTTC.